These 27 T cell receptor beta chains originate from one sample sequenced in a study of shared clonotypes between healthy human individuals. Assay used: immunoSEQ multiplex PCR; TCRdb lists only in-frame clones, some missing. The sample contains a few million clones, approximately 90% of which appear only once. What was sequenced was naive CD4+ T cells from PBMCs. Subset denoted: CD45RA+ positively selected. Receptors originate from a man aged 18 to 30 in good health. Some clones in this sample may be carry-over from other donors' samples.

This sequence joins TRBV5-1 and TRBJ1-2; TRBD1 matches at 12 bases. Germline V CDR1 and CDR2: SGHRS, YFSETQ. With V trimmed by 3 bases and J by 6 bases, 9 bases remained unmatched. The CDR3 length is 16 residues. The CDR3 region has the DNA TGCGCCAGCAGCTCAAGCCCCGGGACAGGGGGCAATGGCTACACCTTC. This gives the protein CASSSSPGTGGNGYTF. The entire variable domain, with the rest obtained from reference TRBV5-1 and TRBJ1-2, is as follows: KAGVTQTPRYLIKTRGQQVTLSCSPISGHRSVSWYQQTPGQGLQFLFEYFSETQRNKGNFPGRFSGRQFSNSRSEMNVSTLELGDSALYLCASSSSPGTGGNGYTFGSGTRLTVV.

On this clone: The sample carries other DNA sequences with the same CDR3. This sequence joins TRBV19 and TRBJ1-2; no firm D call. The V gene's germline CDR1 is LNHDA and CDR2 SQIVND (reference sequence). The CDR3 runs to 13 residues. Trimming took 3 bases from V and 4 from J, leaving 9 bases between them. Written as DNA, the CDR3 is TGTGCCAGTAGTATTGGGCAGCCCTATGGCTACACCTTC. This gives the protein CASSIGQPYGYTF.

This clone appeared a single time. V usage is TRBV5-4 and J usage is TRBJ2-1; the match to TRBD2 covers 11 bases. Trimming at V came to 2 bases and at J to 3 bases, leaving 7 bases not matched to a gene. This CDR3 contains 17 residues. The germline gives CDR1 SGHNT, CDR2 YYREEE (reference sequence). The CDR3 nucleotides read TGTGCCAGCAGCTTAACTAGCGGGAGTATCCTCTACAATGAGCAGTTCTTC. Translated, it gives CASSLTSGSILYNEQFF.

This clone was counted a single time. The CDR3 is CASSFVAGGIEVKYEQYF. CDR3 DNA: TGTGCCAGCAGCTTTGTAGCGGGAGGGATAGAGGTTAAGTACGAGCAGTACTTC. The V and J genes are TRBV5-6 and TRBJ2-7; 11 positions agree with TRBD2. Germline V gives CDR1 SGHDT, CDR2 YYEEEE. V lost 2 bases to trimming and J lost 4 bases; unmatched junction nucleotides: 14. CDR3 length: 18 residues. Filled out from reference TRBV5-6 and TRBJ2-7, the complete variable domain reads DAGVTQSPTHLIKTRGQQVTLRCSPKSGHDTVSWYQQALGQGPQFIFQYYEEEERQRGNFPDRFSGHQFPNYSSELNVNALLLGDSALYLCASSFVAGGIEVKYEQYFGPGTRLTVT.

This sequence joins TRBV5-4 and TRBJ2-3; TRBD1 matches at 8 bases. CDR1 and CDR2 from the germline V gene are SGHNT and YYREEE (reference sequence). This CDR3 has 16 residues. V lost 4 bases and J lost 2; bases outside the gene matches: 9. The CDR3 loop is CASSPEGQGDTDTQYF. DNA of the CDR3: TGTGCCAGCAGCCCCGAAGGACAGGGAGACACAGATACGCAGTATTTT.

The CDR3: CASSVWTANYGYTF. The CDR3 bases are TGTGCCAGCAGCGTATGGACGGCTAACTATGGCTACACCTTC. The chain carries TRBV9 and TRBJ1-2; D unclear. V dropped 1 base and J dropped 0 bases, with 7 bases sitting between them. CDR1 is SGDLS and CDR2 is YYNGEE in the germline V gene. This CDR3 comprises 14 residues.

This clone was detected a few times. This chain uses TRBV29-1 with TRBJ1-1, with D maybe TRBD1 (6 bases). CDR1 is SQVTM, CDR2 ANQGSEA, per germline. With 4 bases removed from V and 0 bases from J, the gap between germline ends came to 18 bases. The CDR3 length is 16 residues. Here the CDR3 DNA reads TGCAGCGTTGTTAGTCAGGGGTCAATAATGAACACTGAAGCTTTCTTT. Translated, it gives CSVVSQGSIMNTEAFF. Based on the CDR3 plus reference TRBV29-1 and TRBJ1-1, the full variable domain is SAVISQKPSRDICQRGTSLTIQCQVDSQVTMMFWYRQQPGQSLTLIATANQGSEATYESGFVIDKFPISRPNLTFSTLTVSNMSPEDSSIYLCSVVSQGSIMNTEAFFGQGTRLTVV.

The gene calls are TRBV28 and TRBJ1-4, with D uncertain. This CDR3 has 14 residues. V lost 6 bases, J lost 0 bases, and 8 bases lay in between. CDR1 MDHEN and CDR2 SYDVKM come from the germline V gene. CDR3 loop: CASSKGPTNEKLFF. CDR3 coding DNA: TGTGCCAGCAGCAAGGGCCCAACTAATGAAAAACTGTTTTTT.

A few counts support this clone. The chain combines TRBV6-7 with TRBJ2-2; D is undetermined. TRBV6-7 is classed as an ORF, of uncertain function. V lost 5 bases and J lost 8, with 9 bases in between. This CDR3 has 12 amino acids. The CDR3 nucleotides are TGTGCCAGCAGTCCTTCCACGGGGGAGCTGTTTTTT. Its translation: CASSPSTGELFF.

This clone was counted only a few times. The chain links TRBV15 to TRBJ1-2; 10 positions agree with TRBD1. V lost 0 bases to trimming and J lost 8 bases; unmatched junction nucleotides: 9. Germline V gene lookup returns CDR1 LNHNV and CDR2 YYDKDF (reference sequence). The CDR3 runs to 16 residues. The DNA of the CDR3 is TGTGCCACCAGCAGAGATTTAGGACAGGGGGGTGAAGGCTACACCTTC. Its translation: CATSRDLGQGGEGYTF.

The rearrangement uses TRBV5-4 and TRBJ2-7, with D possibly TRBD1 on 6 matching bases. V dropped 0 bases and J dropped 0 bases, with 10 bases sitting between them. CDR1 is SGHNT and CDR2 is YYREEE in the germline V gene (reference sequence). The CDR3 is 15 amino acids. The CDR3 nucleotides are TGTGCCAGCAGCTTGGGGACAGCTGTCTCCTACGAGCAGTACTTC. This codes for CASSLGTAVSYEQYF.

V gene TRBV27 combines with J gene TRBJ2-7; no clear D gene. The CDR3 is 16 residues long. The germline CDR1 and CDR2 sequences are MNHEY and SMNVEV (reference sequence). V was clipped by 0 bases and J by 0 bases, with 12 bases between them. The CDR3, as DNA: TGTGCCAGCAGTTTATCCCCGACTGCCGTCTCCTACGAGCAGTACTTC. The encoded protein is CASSLSPTAVSYEQYF.

This chain connects TRBV15 to TRBJ1-2; D is perhaps TRBD1 (5 bases). Germline V gene sequence: CDR1 LNHNV, CDR2 YYDKDF (reference sequence). V was cut by 6 bases and J by 8 bases, with 22 bases left in between. The CDR3 contains 15 residues. CDR3 in DNA: TGTGCCACCAGTGCACCATTTAGAGGGGTAAGCGGCTACACCTTC. It yields the protein CATSAPFRGVSGYTF.

The table lists this clone with a count of one. The rearrangement links TRBV15 to TRBJ2-1; the match to TRBD2 covers 13 bases. Germline V gene data show CDR1 as LNHNV and CDR2 as YYDKDF (reference sequence). Germline trimming cut 0 bases from V and 16 bases from J; bases unmatched to any gene: 9. The CDR3 runs 15 residues. The CDR3 nucleotides read TGTGCCACCAGCAGAGAACTAGCGGGAGGGCCGGGTGGATTCTTC. Protein sequence: CATSRELAGGPGGFF.

This sequence joins TRBV7-6 and TRBJ2-5; D is possibly TRBD1 (6 bases). The length of the CDR3 is 18 residues. Germline V gives CDR1 SGHVS, CDR2 FNYEAQ. Between the trimmed V and J ends, which lost 2 bases and 5 bases, there was a span of 24 bases. CDR3: CASSLRARQGSPGETQYF. Here the CDR3 DNA reads TGTGCCAGCAGCTTACGGGCCCGCCAGGGGTCCCCTGGGGAGACCCAGTACTTC. Filled out from reference TRBV7-6 and TRBJ2-5, the complete variable domain reads GAGVSQSPRYKVTKRGQDVALRCDPISGHVSLYWYRQALGQGPEFLTYFNYEAQQDKSGLPNDRFSAERPEGSISTLTIQRTEQRDSAMYRCASSLRARQGSPGETQYFGPGTRLLVL.

This sequence joins TRBV6-1 and TRBJ2-7; 8 nucleotides match TRBD2. CDR1 is MNHNS, CDR2 SASEGT, per germline. Trimming cost V 5 bases and J 4 bases; bases outside gene matches: 4. The CDR3 sequence is 13 residues long. The CDR3 DNA follows: TGTGCCAGCAGTCTCCCGGGGGGGTACGAGCAGTACTTC. Its protein is CASSLPGGYEQYF.

The V and J genes are TRBV6-1 and TRBJ1-3; no clear D gene. Trimming cost V 1 base and J 0 bases, with 13 bases left between them. CDR1 is MNHNS, CDR2 SASEGT, per germline. CDR3 length: 17 amino acids. The CDR3 region has the DNA TGTGCCAGCAGTGAAGTTCGGCTGGGGATCTCTGGAAACACCATATATTTT. It encodes CASSEVRLGISGNTIYF.

The chain uses TRBV6-6 and TRBJ1-3; D is unresolved. Trimming took off 10 bases at V and 2 bases at J, with 12 bases between the two ends. Germline V gene data show CDR1 as MNHNY and CDR2 as SVGAGI (reference sequence). CDR3 size: 13 residues. The CDR3: CATHPGPGNTIYF. CDR3 sequence (DNA): TGTGCCACCCACCCCGGTCCTGGAAACACCATATATTTT.

The CDR3, as DNA: TGTGCCAGCGGCAAATTGGGAGGTTTCAAGACCCAGTACTTC. Encoded protein: CASGKLGGFKTQYF. The V and J genes are TRBV28 and TRBJ2-5, with D perhaps matching TRBD2 (6 bases). This CDR3 region has 14 residues. Germline CDR1 and CDR2: MDHEN and SYDVKM. Between the trimmed V and J ends, which lost 8 bases and 6 bases, there was a span of 19 bases. Looking up the rest from reference TRBV28 and TRBJ2-5 gives the full variable domain: DVKVTQSSRYLVKRTGEKVFLECVQDMDHENMFWYRQDPGLGLRLIYFSYDVKMKEKGDIPEGYSVSREKKERFSLILESASTNQTSMYLCASGKLGGFKTQYFGPGTRLLVL.

This chain uses TRBV6-6 with TRBJ1-2; D ambiguous. Deletions cut 4 bases from V and 9 bases from J, with 12 bases between. From germline, CDR1 is MNHNY and CDR2 SVGAGI (reference sequence). This CDR3 spans 12 amino acids. The CDR3 reads CASSFQLPSYTF. The CDR3 nucleotides read TGTGCCAGCAGTTTCCAACTTCCGAGCTACACCTTC.

The DNA for the CDR3 is TGTGCCAGCAGCTTATTGCGGGACGGGTACGAGCAGTACTTC. Protein sequence: CASSLLRDGYEQYF. J is TRBJ2-7 and V is TRBV11-2; D might be TRBD2 (6 bases). V lost 2 bases to trimming and J lost 4 bases, with 12 bases between them. CDR1 is SGHAT and CDR2 is FQNNGV in the germline V gene. This CDR3 region has 14 residues.

This clone was recorded once. This rearrangement joins TRBV18 to TRBJ1-4; perhaps TRBD1 as D (5 bases). V lost 3 bases and J lost 0, with 11 bases in between. The CDR3 contains 16 residues. In germline, CDR1 is KGHSH, CDR2 LQKENI. CDR3 DNA sequence: TGTGCCAGCTCACCTCGGGAGACAGCAACTAATGAAAAACTGTTTTTT. Residues: CASSPRETATNEKLFF.

This clone appeared once. This chain connects TRBV6-1 to TRBJ1-5; no clear D. This CDR3 region has 14 residues. Germline V gene data show CDR1 as MNHNS and CDR2 as SASEGT. The V gene lost 6 bases and the J gene lost 7 bases, with 16 bases spanning the gap. For the CDR3, the DNA is TGTGCCAGCAGCGTCAACTATGTTCGGCAGCCCCAGCATTTT. Its protein product is CASSVNYVRQPQHF.

This chain uses TRBV28 with TRBJ1-1; D ambiguous. Germline V CDR1 and CDR2: MDHEN, SYDVKM. The CDR3 is made up of 16 amino acids. V was cut by 5 bases and J by 3 bases, with 19 bases left in between. CDR3 region: CASSHLSPPTHTEAFF. In DNA form, the CDR3 reads TGTGCCAGCAGTCATCTTTCACCCCCGACCCACACTGAAGCTTTCTTT.

This chain uses TRBV28 with TRBJ2-7; possibly TRBD2 for D (7 bases). With 4 bases removed from V and 4 bases from J, the gap between germline ends came to 20 bases. Germline loops: CDR1 MDHEN, CDR2 SYDVKM. This CDR3 spans 16 amino acids. The CDR3 sequence is CASSSLGGARKYEQYF. The CDR3 DNA follows: TGTGCCAGCAGTTCACTGGGGGGGGCTAGGAAGTACGAGCAGTACTTC.

The chain combines TRBV7-2 with TRBJ2-1; 14 bases are a match to TRBD2. The CDR3 has 18 residues. V gave up 2 bases and J gave up 8 bases; unmatched junction bases: 11. CDR1 is SGHTA, CDR2 FQGNSA, per germline. The DNA of the CDR3 is TGTGCCAGCAGCTTACTACTGATGACTAGCGGGAGGGCCGATGAGCAGTTCTTC. Residues: CASSLLLMTSGRADEQFF.

A note on this clone: Additional DNA sequences in this sample encode the identical CDR3. The chain carries TRBV5-6 and TRBJ1-6; D gene ambiguous. The length of the CDR3 is 14 residues. Per germline, CDR1 SGHDT and CDR2 YYEEEE. The V end lost 0 bases, the J end lost 6 bases, and 7 bases lay between the germline ends. The CDR3 DNA sequence: TGTGCCAGCAGCTTGGGGGGTCTTAATTCACCCCTCCACTTT. Its translation: CASSLGGLNSPLHF.